Listed here are 3 T cell receptor beta chains from one sample, sequenced in a study of blood T cell repertoires in COVID-19. Assay used: immunoSEQ multiplex PCR; TCRdb lists only in-frame clones, some missing. The profile shows 450,000 to 600,000 clones, about nine tenths of them singletons. The sequenced sample consisted of PBMCs or T cells enriched from blood (not recorded which). The origin of the receptors is a young woman who had recovered from COVID-19.

The chain recombines TRBV6-5 with TRBJ2-7; D is perhaps TRBD2 (5 bases). The V end was cut by 0 bases, the J end by 2 bases, with 14 bases between. Germline V gene data show CDR1 as MNHEY and CDR2 as SVGAGI. The CDR3 is made up of 16 amino acids. The CDR3 DNA sequence: TGTGCCAGCAGTTACTCGAGCGGCAACCCAGCCTACGAGCAGTACTTC. This translates into CASSYSSGNPAYEQYF.

CDR3: CASSGSTGGTYEQYF. DNA for the CDR3: TGTGCCAGTAGCGGTAGCACAGGGGGAACCTACGAGCAGTACTTC. This rearrangement joins TRBV19 to TRBJ2-7, with 8 nucleotides matching TRBD1. The CDR3 is 15 amino acids. CDR1 and CDR2 (germline): LNHDA, SQIVND (reference sequence). With 6 bases clipped from V and 2 bases from J, the junction kept 9 bases outside the gene matches.

V gene TRBV6-5 combines with J gene TRBJ1-1; perhaps TRBD1 as D (6 bases). Trimming pared 7 bases from V and 11 bases from J, leaving 17 bases between. The CDR3 extends over 12 amino acids. The germline V gene has CDR1 MNHEY and CDR2 SVGAGI. The CDR3 DNA reads TGTGCCAGCAATTCGCCAACAGGGCTGGCTTTCTTT. It yields the protein CASNSPTGLAFF.